The 24 T cell receptor beta chains listed next were all sequenced from one sample in a study of regulatory T cells in long-lasting Graves disease. The time point here: newly diagnosed GD, antithyroid drugs for less than 3 months. The TCR library was prepared using RNA isolated from PBMCs. HTBI primers from iRepertoire and Arm-PCR of CDR3 regions yielded the TCR beta libraries. MiXCR, applied by TCRdb to the multiplex PCR reads, yields one record per CDR3 protein. The sample shows roughly 610,000 distinct CDR3 sequences, approximately 16% of them seen only once. Another study also made use of these data, one on T cells in Graves' hyperthyroidism and ophthalmopathy.

Here the sequenced sample was peripheral blood mononuclear cells (PBMCs), taken at new diagnosis, from a patient treated with antithyroid drugs. The receptors were gathered from a man aged 18 to 30 with Graves disease.

In its sample, this clonotype was seen many times. V usage is TRBV30 and J usage is TRBJ1-1; D is unclear. Germline V gene data show CDR1 as GTSNPN and CDR2 as SVGIG (reference sequence). V was shortened by 0 bases and J by 0 bases, with 8 bases between the two germline ends. The CDR3 spans 14 residues. CDR3 protein: CAWSVYNLNTEAFF. For the CDR3, the DNA is TGTGCCTGGAGTGTTTACAATTTGAACACTGAAGCTTTCTTT.

This clonotype was counted between two and nine times. Since a much larger clone is just one base distant, this may be a read error. This sequence joins TRBV11-3 and TRBJ2-1; TRBD1 agrees at 10 bases. This CDR3 contains 16 residues. Looked up from germline, CDR1 is SGHNT and CDR2 is YENEEA. The CDR3 region has the DNA TGTGCCAGCGGCTTAGGAGGACAGGGGGACTACAATGAGCAGTTCTTC. It codes for CASGLGGQGDYNEQFF.

This clonotype was detected many times. V usage is TRBV12-3 or TRBV12-4 and J usage is TRBJ1-5; D gene unclear. This CDR3 is built from 13 residues. V shed 6 bases and J shed 2 bases, with 8 bases lying between them. CDR3: CASRGRGNQPQHF. Written as DNA, the CDR3 is TGTGCCAGCAGAGGGCGGGGCAATCAGCCCCAGCATTTT.

This clonotype occurred a few times. The chain carries TRBV30 and TRBJ2-3, with D possibly matching TRBD2 (5 bases). Germline V CDR1 and CDR2: GTSNPN, SVGIG (reference sequence). The V end lost 1 base, the J end lost 2 bases, and 10 bases lay between the germline ends. This CDR3 is built from 14 residues. The CDR3 DNA sequence: TGTGCCTGGAGTGGCGGGCCTATCACAGATACGCAGTATTTT. It is translated as CAWSGGPITDTQYF.

Worth noting for this clonotype: A much bigger clone sits one base away, suggesting this may be a read error. The genes are TRBV6-2 or TRBV6-3 and TRBJ2-7, with 8 bases aligning to TRBD2. This CDR3 is 14 amino acids long. Germline trimming cut 11 bases from V and 2 bases from J; bases unmatched to any gene: 11. Germline assignment: CDR1 MNHEY and CDR2 SVGEGT. CDR3 loop: CAARKAGETYEQYF. As DNA, the CDR3 is TGTGCCGCCCGCAAAGCGGGAGAAACCTACGAGCAGTACTTC.

The chain combines TRBV30 with TRBJ2-7; 9 positions match TRBD1. Per the germline V gene, CDR1 is GTSNPN and CDR2 is SVGIG (reference sequence). V lost 4 bases, J lost 1 base, and 5 bases stayed unmatched. The CDR3 is 14 residues long. CDR3 amino acids: CAWTEGTGSYEQYF. The CDR3 DNA reads as TGTGCCTGGACCGAGGGGACAGGGTCCTACGAGCAGTACTTC.

V gene TRBV27 combines with J gene TRBJ1-6; possible D gene TRBD1, 5 bases. V lost 5 bases and J 9 bases, leaving 14 bases between the germline ends. The germline V gene encodes CDR1 MNHEY and CDR2 SMNVEV (reference sequence). The CDR3 length is 14 residues. The CDR3 DNA reads as TGTGCCAGCAGTCCTGGCAGGGCCGGTTCACCCCTCCACTTT. This translates into CASSPGRAGSPLHF.

J is TRBJ2-3 and V is TRBV30; perhaps TRBD2 as D (6 bases). Germline V gene data show CDR1 as GTSNPN and CDR2 as SVGIG (reference sequence). The CDR3 has 14 amino acids. V dropped 4 bases and J dropped 3 bases, with 14 bases sitting between them. CDR3 nucleotide sequence: TGTGCCTGGAACCTCATCGGGGGAACAGATACGCAGTATTTT. Encoded protein: CAWNLIGGTDTQYF. Complete variable domain (other parts from reference TRBV30 and TRBJ2-3): SQTIHQWPATLVQPVGSPLSLECTVEGTSNPNLYWYRQAAGRGLQLLFYSVGIGQISSEVPQNLSASRPQDRQFILSSKKLLLSDSGFYLCAWNLIGGTDTQYFGPGTRLTVL.

In its sample, this clonotype was seen many times. The chain combines TRBV18 with TRBJ2-2, with 7 bases identical to TRBD1. The V gene end was trimmed by 5 bases and the J gene end by 5 bases; junction bases not matched to a gene: 8. In germline, CDR1 is KGHSH, CDR2 LQKENI. The CDR3 covers 15 residues. CDR3: CASSSRQGDTGELFF. CDR3 DNA sequence: TGTGCCAGCTCAAGCCGACAGGGAGATACCGGGGAGCTGTTTTTT.

The chain joins TRBV20-1 to TRBJ2-1; no firm D call. Between the trimmed V and J ends, which lost 1 base and 0 bases, there was a span of 13 bases. The germline CDR1 and CDR2 sequences are DFQATT and SNEGSKA (reference sequence). The CDR3 is 16 amino acids. The CDR3 loop reads CSARVQFSGSYNEQFF. In nucleotides, the CDR3 is TGCAGTGCTAGAGTACAATTTTCCGGCTCCTACAATGAGCAGTTCTTC.

There are many counts of this clonotype. This chain links TRBV20-1 with TRBJ2-3; the match to TRBD2 covers 7 bases. Trimming cost V 3 bases and J 2 bases; bases outside gene matches: 2. Germline V gene sequence: CDR1 DFQATT, CDR2 SNEGSKA (reference sequence). The CDR3 runs 13 residues. DNA of the CDR3: TGCAGTGCTAGCGGGAGGAACACAGATACGCAGTATTTT. It codes for CSASGRNTDTQYF.

This clonotype was counted many times. This rearrangement joins TRBV9 to TRBJ2-7, with TRBD2 matching over 12 bases. The V and J ends lost 3 bases and 3 bases, in that order; junction bases with no gene match: 4. Per the germline V gene, CDR1 is SGDLS and CDR2 is YYNGEE. The length of the CDR3 is 15 residues. The CDR3 is CASSGGLAGSYEQYF. The CDR3 nucleotides are TGTGCCAGCAGCGGAGGACTAGCGGGAAGCTACGAGCAGTACTTC.

Here the CDR3 DNA reads TGTGCCAGCAGTTACTCGAGATTAGCAGGGGAAATCAATCAGCCCCAGCATTTT. Translated, it gives CASSYSRLAGEINQPQHF. The J gene is TRBJ1-5, the V gene TRBV6-2 or TRBV6-3; TRBD1 might be the D (6 bases). There are 18 residues in the CDR3. The germline V gene has CDR1 MNHEY and CDR2 SVGEGT. V was trimmed by 0 bases and J by 3 bases, leaving 18 bases between them.

The CDR3 DNA reads as TGTGCCAGCAGTGAAGAGACAGGGTGGGACATTGAAGCTTTCTTT. Its translation: CASSEETGWDIEAFF. The chain carries TRBV25-1 and TRBJ1-1; 7 nucleotides align to TRBD1. This CDR3 spans 15 amino acids. Germline V gene sequence: CDR1 MGHDK, CDR2 SYGVNS. Losses at the gene ends were 2 bases for V and 7 bases for J; bases not matched to a gene: 10.

In this sample, this clonotype turned up many times. The chain has TRBV12-5 and TRBJ1-2, with D possibly being TRBD1 (6 bases). The CDR3 has 13 amino acids. Germline V gives CDR1 LGHNT, CDR2 FRNRAP. V gave up 8 bases and J gave up 3 bases, with 13 bases separating them. CDR3 sequence reads: CASFGGGHYGYTF. The CDR3 DNA is TGTGCTAGTTTCGGGGGGGGCCACTATGGCTACACCTTC.

The table lists this clonotype with a few counts. The V gene is TRBV5-1, the J gene TRBJ2-2, with a tentative D call TRBD2 (5 bases). Germline values: CDR1 SGHRS, CDR2 YFSETQ. The V gene lost 1 base and the J gene lost 7 bases, with 8 bases spanning the gap. This CDR3 region has 13 residues. The CDR3 region has the DNA TGCGCCAGCAGCTTGTCGGGGTACGGGGAGCTGTTTTTT. Protein: CASSLSGYGELFF.

This clonotype appeared a single time. The chain couples TRBV5-1 to TRBJ1-4; D ambiguous. V lost 0 bases and J lost 2, with 11 bases in between. CDR3 length: 16 amino acids. Germline CDR1 reads SGHRS; CDR2 reads YFSETQ. The CDR3 region has the DNA TGCGCCAGCAGCTTGGTCGATTGGGATACTAATGAAAAACTGTTTTTT. Translating gives CASSLVDWDTNEKLFF.

This clonotype was seen repeatedly, ten times or more. V and J are TRBV20-1 and TRBJ1-2, with unresolved D. Trimming took off 0 bases at V and 3 bases at J, with 8 bases between the two ends. Per germline, CDR1 DFQATT and CDR2 SNEGSKA (reference sequence). The CDR3 length is 13 residues. CDR3 DNA sequence: TGCAGTGCTAGAGATAACAGCGACTATGGCTACACCTTC. Translation gives CSARDNSDYGYTF.

This clonotype was observed at least ten times. The chain carries TRBV5-5 and TRBJ2-1, with 7 bases aligning to TRBD1. The J call is in doubt because the DNA end fits TRBJ2-7 better. This CDR3 is built from 15 residues. Germline values: CDR1 SGHKS, CDR2 YYEKEE (reference sequence). Written as DNA, the CDR3 is TGTGCCAGCAGCTTGGCGGGGACAGTCTCCTACGAGCAGTACTTC. Translating gives CASSLAGTVSYEQYF.

The rearrangement joins TRBV15 to TRBJ2-2; D remains ambiguous. Trimming took 5 bases from V and 4 from J, leaving 5 bases between them. Germline values: CDR1 LNHNV, CDR2 YYDKDF (reference sequence). The CDR3 totals 12 residues. CDR3 amino acids: CATSVFTGELFF. CDR3 sequence (DNA): TGTGCCACCAGCGTTTTCACCGGGGAGCTGTTTTTT.

This rearrangement joins TRBV6-2 or TRBV6-3 to TRBJ2-3; 15 bases match TRBD2. The V gene's germline CDR1 is MNHEY and CDR2 SVGEGT. This CDR3 spans 17 amino acids. With 6 bases clipped from V and 6 bases from J, the junction kept 10 bases outside the gene matches. The DNA of the CDR3 is TGTGCCAGCAGAAAGGGACTAGCGGGAGGCACCAGGGATACGCAGTATTTT. Its protein product is CASRKGLAGGTRDTQYF.

The chain has TRBV9 and TRBJ2-7; D call uncertain. This CDR3 is 15 amino acids long. CDR1 and CDR2 (germline): SGDLS, YYNGEE. Deletions cut 0 bases from V and 6 bases from J, with 16 bases between. CDR3 region: CASSVDHKTNPEQYF. The CDR3 nucleotides read TGTGCCAGCAGCGTAGACCATAAGACGAATCCCGAGCAGTACTTC.

This clonotype was picked up a small number of times. This chain joins TRBV9 and TRBJ2-5; no definite D call. CDR1 SGDLS and CDR2 YYNGEE come from the germline V gene. The V end lost 0 bases, the J end lost 5 bases, and 14 bases lay between the germline ends. The CDR3 loop spans 15 amino acids. The CDR3 bases are TGTGCCAGCAGCGTAGCAGCAATGGGTAGGGAGACCCAGTACTTC. Its translation: CASSVAAMGRETQYF.

This rearrangement joins TRBV6-5 to TRBJ2-7, with a tentative D call TRBD1 (11 bases). Germline CDR1 is MNHEY and CDR2 is SVGAGI. V gave up 4 bases and J gave up 1 base, with 35 bases separating them. This CDR3 is 22 amino acids long. CDR3 in amino acids: CASSSRSSGTGGTSGVSYEQYF. DNA of the CDR3: TGTGCCAGCAGTTCCCGATCCTCCGGGACAGGGGGAACTAGCGGGGTTTCCTACGAGCAGTACTTC.